The 30 T cell receptor beta chains presented below share a single source sample, sequenced in a study of blood T cell repertoires in COVID-19. Method: immunoSEQ multiplex PCR; TCRdb's copy keeps in-frame clones and lacks some. This table holds about 55,000 clones, around 85% found once. Material for sequencing was peripheral blood. Receptors were obtained from a human donor in a cohort sampled during active COVID-19.

The chain links TRBV2 to TRBJ2-3; 7 positions agree with TRBD1. This CDR3 has 13 residues. J gave up 0 bases and V 8 bases, and 2 bases lay outside the gene matches. Germline-derived CDR1 and CDR2 are SNHLY and FYNNEI. As DNA, the CDR3 is TGTGCCAGCTTGGGACAGAGCACAGATACGCAGTATTTT. This encodes CASLGQSTDTQYF.

This rearrangement joins TRBV30 to TRBJ2-2; D might be TRBD2 (6 bases). This CDR3 has 14 amino acids. V gave up 5 bases and J gave up 4 bases, with 14 bases separating them. Germline assignment: CDR1 GTSNPN and CDR2 SVGIG (reference sequence). CDR3 bases: TGTGCCTGGCGGGAGTCACCTGGCACCGGGGAGCTGTTTTTT. It yields the protein CAWRESPGTGELFF.

This chain uses TRBV2 with TRBJ1-5, with TRBD1 identical over 10 bases. Germline CDR1 SNHLY, CDR2 FYNNEI. The length of the CDR3 is 16 residues. Losses at the gene ends were 6 bases for V and 5 bases for J; bases not matched to a gene: 10. Here the CDR3 reads CASRGGRDRGYQPQHF. In DNA, the CDR3 is TGTGCCAGCAGGGGAGGACGGGACAGGGGCTATCAGCCCCAGCATTTT.

V usage is TRBV6-1 and J usage is TRBJ1-5, with D unresolved. The CDR3 is 14 residues long. The V end was cut by 1 base, the J end by 10 bases, with 14 bases between. CDR1 is MNHNS, CDR2 SASEGT, per germline. CDR3 protein: CASSEDSHQNPQHF. DNA for the CDR3: TGTGCCAGCAGTGAAGACTCCCATCAAAACCCCCAGCATTTT.

The chain couples TRBV11-2 to TRBJ1-1; TRBD1 might be the D (6 bases). The CDR3 runs 14 residues. Germline CDR1 reads SGHAT; CDR2 reads FQNNGV. V lost 6 bases and J 0 bases, leaving 11 bases between the germline ends. The CDR3 loop reads CASSYGQMNTEAFF. Written as DNA, the CDR3 is TGTGCCAGCAGTTACGGACAGATGAACACTGAAGCTTTCTTT.

This chain uses TRBV5-8 with TRBJ2-1, with 12 bases fitting TRBD2. Germline V gene data show CDR1 as SGHTS and CDR2 as YDEGEE. With V trimmed by 5 bases and J by 4 bases, 4 bases remained unmatched. The CDR3 runs 15 residues. CDR3: CASRFLAGGYNEQFF. The CDR3 DNA reads as TGTGCCAGCAGATTTCTAGCGGGAGGGTACAATGAGCAGTTCTTC.

As DNA, the CDR3 is TGTGCCAGCAGCTCGGTGCACACAGATACGCAGTATTTT. This encodes CASSSVHTDTQYF. The J gene is TRBJ2-3, the V gene TRBV7-2; D is unclear. Germline V gives CDR1 SGHTA, CDR2 FQGNSA. CDR3 length: 13 amino acids. Trimming removed 4 bases from V and 2 bases from J, with 7 bases in between. Supplemented by reference TRBV7-2 and TRBJ2-3, the full variable domain reads GAGVSQSPSNKVTEKGKDVELRCDPISGHTALYWYRQSLGQGLEFLIYFQGNSAPDKSGLPSDRFSAERTGGSVSTLTIQRTQQEDSAVYLCASSSVHTDTQYFGPGTRLTVL.

The chain has TRBV7-9 and TRBJ1-1; D might be TRBD1 (5 bases). This CDR3 has 14 amino acids. Trimming cost V 5 bases and J 0 bases, with 10 bases left between them. Germline loops: CDR1 SEHNR, CDR2 FQNEAQ (reference sequence). The CDR3 spells CASSPGRMNTEAFF. The CDR3 DNA is TGTGCCAGCAGCCCAGGGAGGATGAACACTGAAGCTTTCTTT.

The chain joins TRBV2 to TRBJ2-6; TRBD1 matches at 8 bases. Germline V gene data show CDR1 as SNHLY and CDR2 as FYNNEI. The CDR3 extends over 17 amino acids. Trimming at V came to 6 bases and at J to 0 bases, leaving 7 bases not matched to a gene. CDR3 region: CASRSGTGRSGANVLTF. The CDR3 DNA follows: TGTGCCAGCAGATCCGGGACAGGTCGCTCTGGGGCCAACGTCCTGACTTTC.

This clone was seen a handful of times. J is TRBJ2-5 and V is TRBV18; 9 positions agree with TRBD1. This CDR3 comprises 14 residues. Trimming removed 3 bases from V and 4 bases from J; junction bases left unmatched: 3. The V gene's germline CDR1 is KGHSH and CDR2 LQKENI. The DNA of the CDR3 is TGTGCCAGCTCACCTGTGGACAGGGGAGAGACCCAGTACTTC. Translated, it gives CASSPVDRGETQYF.

The chain combines TRBV7-4 with TRBJ1-2; D perhaps matches TRBD1 (5 bases). Germline CDR1 reads SGHVT; CDR2 reads SQSDAQ. The V and J ends lost 4 bases and 4 bases respectively, with 13 bases between them. The CDR3 contains 14 residues. CDR3 sequence (DNA): TGTGCCAGCAGCTGGAGGGACGTCCCCTATGGCTACACCTTC. Translating it yields CASSWRDVPYGYTF.

The rearrangement uses TRBV7-9 and TRBJ1-2; D call uncertain. Trimming took off 5 bases at V and 8 bases at J, with 15 bases between the two ends. Germline CDR1 is SEHNR and CDR2 is FQNEAQ (reference sequence). The CDR3 has 13 amino acids. CDR3 amino acids: CASSPGEPSGYTF. The CDR3 nucleotides read TGTGCCAGCAGCCCCGGAGAACCGAGCGGCTACACCTTC.

J is TRBJ1-5 and V is TRBV6-5; 10 bases fit TRBD1. Germline CDR1 MNHEY, CDR2 SVGAGI. The V and J ends lost 6 bases and 4 bases, in that order; junction bases with no gene match: 3. This CDR3 contains 14 residues. This CDR3 reads CASRGTGENQPQHF. CDR3 bases: TGTGCCAGCAGGGGGACAGGGGAAAATCAGCCCCAGCATTTT.

The CDR3: CASVTGVNYGYTF. CDR3 coding DNA: TGTGCCAGCGTTACAGGGGTGAACTATGGCTACACCTTC. This chain joins TRBV28 and TRBJ1-2; 7 bases fit TRBD1. V dropped 8 bases and J dropped 2; count of bases not matched to a gene: 5. This CDR3 comprises 13 residues. Germline V gives CDR1 MDHEN, CDR2 SYDVKM.

J is TRBJ2-2 and V is TRBV7-9; possibly TRBD1 for D (5 bases). The CDR3 runs to 17 residues. Germline lookup yields CDR1 SEHNR and CDR2 FQNEAQ (reference sequence). V gave up 1 base and J gave up 0 bases, with 12 bases separating them. As DNA, the CDR3 is TGTGCCAGCAGCTTAGTGCGACAGTCCGCGAACACCGGGGAGCTGTTTTTT. Amino acid sequence: CASSLVRQSANTGELFF. Filled out from reference TRBV7-9 and TRBJ2-2, the complete variable domain reads DTGVSQNPRHKITKRGQNVTFRCDPISEHNRLYWYRQTLGQGPEFLTYFQNEAQLEKSRLLSDRFSAERPKGSFSTLEIQRTEQGDSAMYLCASSLVRQSANTGELFFGEGSRLTVL.

The gene calls are TRBV12-3 or TRBV12-4 and TRBJ1-2; TRBD1 matches at 9 bases. Trimming removed 6 bases from V and 8 bases from J; junction bases left unmatched: 7. This CDR3 has 13 amino acids. The CDR3 here is CASRGTGKLGYTF. The DNA for the CDR3 is TGTGCCAGCAGGGGGACAGGGAAGTTGGGCTACACCTTC.

V gene TRBV18 combines with J gene TRBJ2-1; TRBD1 matches at 7 bases. Unmatched junction bases numbered 7, after V lost 3 bases and J lost 2 bases. Germline CDR1 KGHSH, CDR2 LQKENI. The length of the CDR3 is 16 residues. CDR3 DNA sequence: TGTGCCAGCTCACCTCCGGGACAGACTACCTACAATGAGCAGTTCTTC. Its translation is CASSPPGQTTYNEQFF.

The chain combines TRBV28 with TRBJ2-7, with 7 bases that match TRBD1. The V gene's germline CDR1 is MDHEN and CDR2 SYDVKM. Losses at the gene ends were 5 bases for V and 2 bases for J; bases not matched to a gene: 6. The CDR3 runs to 14 residues. The CDR3 region is CASSATGLPYEQYF. The CDR3, as DNA: TGTGCCAGCAGTGCGACAGGGCTCCCCTACGAGCAGTACTTC.

The chain has TRBV6-1 and TRBJ1-1; D uncertain. Germline assignment: CDR1 MNHNS and CDR2 SASEGT. V gave up 6 bases and J gave up 0 bases, with 11 bases separating them. The CDR3 runs 14 residues. Here the CDR3 DNA reads TGTGCCAGCAGCGAAAGACTCCTGAACACTGAAGCTTTCTTT. Its translation: CASSERLLNTEAFF.

The chain links TRBV5-1 to TRBJ2-3; D gene unclear. The CDR3 covers 12 residues. Germline loops: CDR1 SGHRS, CDR2 YFSETQ. Deletions cut 6 bases from V and 4 bases from J, with 9 bases between. In nucleotides, the CDR3 is TGCGCCAGCACCATAGGAGCAGATACGCAGTATTTT. This sequence encodes CASTIGADTQYF.

The chain links TRBV5-1 to TRBJ2-2, with D possibly TRBD1 on 5 matching bases. The CDR3 is made up of 15 amino acids. Germline lookup yields CDR1 SGHRS and CDR2 YFSETQ. V was clipped by 1 base and J by 3 bases, with 10 bases between them. Here the CDR3 reads CASSLFRVDTGELFF. The CDR3 coding sequence is TGCGCCAGCAGCTTGTTCAGGGTGGACACCGGGGAGCTGTTTTTT.

The CDR3 nucleotides are TGTGCCATCAGTGAGTCGCGGGGGGCGGGTGAAGCTTTCTTT. It translates to CAISESRGAGEAFF. V gene TRBV10-3 combines with J gene TRBJ1-1, with D possibly TRBD1 on 6 matching bases. Germline V CDR1 and CDR2: ENHRY, SYGVKD. The CDR3 is 14 amino acids. The V end was cut by 0 bases, the J end by 7 bases, with 12 bases between.

The V and J genes are TRBV24-1 and TRBJ2-3; 8 nucleotides align to TRBD1. This CDR3 has 15 residues. Germline assignment: CDR1 KGHDR and CDR2 SFDVKD. Trimming at V came to 4 bases and at J to 6 bases, leaving 8 bases not matched to a gene. CDR3 DNA: TGTGCCACCAGTGAGGCTGGACAGGGAGAGGATACGCAGTATTTT. Amino acid sequence: CATSEAGQGEDTQYF.

The chain recombines TRBV27 with TRBJ1-6; TRBD1 matches at 7 bases. CDR3 length: 13 residues. The germline CDR1 and CDR2 sequences are MNHEY and SMNVEV (reference sequence). V dropped 4 bases and J dropped 7; count of bases not matched to a gene: 1. The DNA for the CDR3 is TGTGCCAGCAGTTCGACAGGGAATTCACCCCTCCACTTT. Its protein is CASSSTGNSPLHF.

V usage is TRBV10-3 and J usage is TRBJ2-5; 9 bases line up with TRBD2. The CDR3 sequence is 16 residues long. V shed 0 bases and J 8 bases; nucleotides not matched to a gene: 10. Germline loops: CDR1 ENHRY, CDR2 SYGVKD. CDR3 DNA: TGTGCCATCAGTGAGTCGATCAGCGGGAGGCCGATAACCCAGTACTTC. Its protein is CAISESISGRPITQYF.

In this sample, this clone turned up once. J is TRBJ2-7 and V is TRBV3-1 (or the pseudogene TRBV3-2); tentative D call: TRBD2 (5 bases). V dropped 4 bases and J dropped 5 bases, with 21 bases sitting between them. The CDR3 sequence is 16 residues long. CDR1 is LGHDT and CDR2 is YNNKEL in the germline V gene (reference sequence). CDR3 DNA sequence: TGTGCCAGCAGCCTCGGGCTAGCTGGGCAGCCCCACGAGCAGTACTTC. Its translation is CASSLGLAGQPHEQYF.

The V gene is TRBV9, the J gene TRBJ1-5; perhaps TRBD1 as D (6 bases). Trimming cost V 4 bases and J 2 bases, with 13 bases left between them. Germline CDR1 and CDR2: SGDLS and YYNGEE. CDR3 length equals 15 residues. The CDR3 loop reads CASSLRGNGNQPQHF. As DNA, the CDR3 is TGTGCCAGCAGCCTCAGGGGTAACGGCAATCAGCCCCAGCATTTT.

The chain links TRBV11-2 to TRBJ2-3, with 8 bases lining up with TRBD2. Per germline, CDR1 SGHAT and CDR2 FQNNGV. The junction had 6 bases not matched to a gene; V was cut back by 5 bases and J by 5 bases. The CDR3 has 14 residues. Written as DNA, the CDR3 is TGTGCCAGCAGCCTAACCGGGGGGGTAGATACGCAGTATTTT. It is translated as CASSLTGGVDTQYF.

This clone was seen only once. The chain uses TRBV6-5 and TRBJ2-7; TRBD1 aligns across 10 bases. The CDR3 runs to 13 residues. Trimming at V came to 6 bases and at J to 3 bases, leaving 2 bases not matched to a gene. Germline V gene lookup returns CDR1 MNHEY and CDR2 SVGAGI. The CDR3 region has the DNA TGTGCCAGCAGGACAGGGGGCCGCTACGAGCAGTACTTC. This encodes CASRTGGRYEQYF.

CDR3 DNA sequence: TGTGCCAGCAGCTTAGCGGGGACAGGGAATACTGAAGCTTTCTTT. This sequence encodes CASSLAGTGNTEAFF. The rearrangement uses TRBV7-2 and TRBJ1-1; 9 bases match TRBD1. Germline values: CDR1 SGHTA, CDR2 FQGNSA. J was trimmed by 5 bases and V by 0 bases; bases with no gene match: 4. This CDR3 spans 15 amino acids.